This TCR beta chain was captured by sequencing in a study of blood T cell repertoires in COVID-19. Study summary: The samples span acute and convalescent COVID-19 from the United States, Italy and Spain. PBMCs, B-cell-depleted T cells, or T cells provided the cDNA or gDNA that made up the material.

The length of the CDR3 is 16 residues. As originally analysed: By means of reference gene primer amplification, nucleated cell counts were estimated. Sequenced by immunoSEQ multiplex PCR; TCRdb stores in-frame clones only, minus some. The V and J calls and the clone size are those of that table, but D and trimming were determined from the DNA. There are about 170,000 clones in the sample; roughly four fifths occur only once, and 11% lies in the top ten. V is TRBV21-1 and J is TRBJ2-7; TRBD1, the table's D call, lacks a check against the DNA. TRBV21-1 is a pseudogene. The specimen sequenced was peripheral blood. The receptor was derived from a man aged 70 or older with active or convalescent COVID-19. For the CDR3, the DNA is TGTGCCAGCACGGGACAGACACCTAGCCCCTCTTACGAGCAGTACTTC. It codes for CASTGQTPSPSYEQYF.